The 6 T cell receptor beta chains given below trace back to one sample, sequenced in a study of T cells in Graves' hyperthyroidism and ophthalmopathy. Authors of the study amplified TCR beta CDR3 regions from RNA transcripts. A set of HTBI primers served as the primers for a first-round RT-PCR of the TCR CDR3. Each CDR3 protein is one row after TCRdb ran MiXCR on the multiplex PCR reads. The sample shows a few hundred thousand distinct CDR3 sequences, less than 20% of them seen only once. The sample comprised blood. Receptors were obtained from a woman under 40 with Graves' hyperthyroidism.

As to this clonotype: Possible read error: a much larger clone is one base away. The chain is built from TRBV5-1 and TRBJ1-1, with 9 bases lining up with TRBD1. Germline V gives CDR1 SGHRS, CDR2 YFSETQ. The CDR3 is 14 amino acids. V shed 4 bases, J shed 6 bases, and the junction held 7 bases outside the gene matches. CDR3 DNA sequence: TGCGCCAGCAGCCCAACAGGGGGCGTCCCTGAAGCTTTCTTT. This translates into CASSPTGGVPEAFF. Looking up the rest from reference TRBV5-1 and TRBJ1-1 gives the full variable domain: KAGVTQTPRYLIKTRGQQVTLSCSPISGHRSVSWYQQTPGQGLQFLFEYFSETQRNKGNFPGRFSGRQFSNSRSEMNVSTLELGDSALYLCASSPTGGVPEAFFGQGTRLTVV.

The table lists this clonotype with many counts. The rearrangement uses TRBV6-5 and TRBJ2-7, with no clear D. V lost 2 bases and J 7 bases, leaving 18 bases between the germline ends. The CDR3 contains 15 residues. The germline gives CDR1 MNHEY, CDR2 SVGAGI. CDR3 amino acids: CASSYQRYTRQEQYF. CDR3 bases: TGTGCCAGCAGTTACCAAAGGTACACCAGACAAGAGCAGTACTTC.

The genes are TRBV19 and TRBJ2-1, with 13 bases that match TRBD2. J was trimmed by 4 bases and V by 1 base; bases with no gene match: 7. The length of the CDR3 is 18 residues. Looked up from germline, CDR1 is LNHDA and CDR2 is SQIVND (reference sequence). Written as DNA, the CDR3 is TGTGCCAGTAGTATAGGACCTACTAGCGGGAGGGTATACAATGAGCAGTTCTTC. This encodes CASSIGPTSGRVYNEQFF.

This clonotype was found a few times. A much larger clonotype is one base distant, so this may be a read error. CDR3 nucleotide sequence: TGTGCCAGCACACCCTCACAGGGGGCGCAGGCTTTCTTT. Amino acids: CASTPSQGAQAFF. This chain links TRBV18 with TRBJ1-1; 9 nucleotides agree with TRBD1. Germline V lookup: CDR1 KGHSH, CDR2 LQKENI. The CDR3 is made up of 13 amino acids.

Turning to this clonotype: With a much larger clone just one base away, this may be a read error. The chain is built from TRBV20-1 and TRBJ2-7; 10 nucleotides align to TRBD2. With 3 bases clipped from V and 6 bases from J, the junction kept 11 bases outside the gene matches. In germline, CDR1 is DFQATT, CDR2 SNEGSKA (reference sequence). CDR3 length: 15 residues. CDR3 in amino acids: CSASRGPAGGFEQYF. The CDR3 region has the DNA TGCAGTGCTAGTAGGGGACCAGCGGGAGGGTTCGAGCAGTACTTC.

This clonotype appeared many times. The chain joins TRBV20-1 to TRBJ2-3; TRBD1 agrees at 12 bases. In germline, CDR1 is DFQATT, CDR2 SNEGSKA (reference sequence). The CDR3 consists of 14 residues. Germline trimming cut 5 bases from V and 4 bases from J; bases unmatched to any gene: 4. The CDR3 region has the DNA TGCAGTGCTCCCGGGACAGGGGGCCCAGATACGCAGTATTTT. It encodes CSAPGTGGPDTQYF.